This record covers a single TCR beta chain. Its target is not known. The sample is drawn from a study of CD8+ T cells in alopecia areata. Study-wide context: The SALT score measured affected scalp surface percentage in treated patients. Study results and limitations: Scalp clonality, along with expanded CD8+ clones among the top 100, was significantly decreased by tofacitinib. Sequencing of scalp tissue also captures the resident alphabeta T cells of normal skin.

The treatment denotes: oral pan-JAK inhibitor, 5-10 mg twice daily. Sequencing templates came from extracted RNA that was reverse transcribed into cDNA. Using immunoSEQ multiplex PCR, the repertoire was profiled, and TCRdb retains in-frame clones only, with some absent. Here the sample spans 140,000 to 150,000 clones, around half being singletons. The sample was CD8+ T cells sorted from blood, taken at week 4, from a patient treated with tofacitinib. This TCR came from a human donor with alopecia areata.

The CDR3 nucleotides read TGTGCCAGTAGTATCCCCGGACAGGACAATGAGCAGTTCTTC. Translated, it gives CASSIPGQDNEQFF. The gene calls are TRBV19 and TRBJ2-1; TRBD1 aligns across 7 bases. J was trimmed by 5 bases and V by 3 bases; bases with no gene match: 4. The CDR3 totals 14 residues. Germline values: CDR1 LNHDA, CDR2 SQIVND (reference sequence).